These T cell receptor beta chains were read from a single sample in a study of shared T cell receptors in the human thymus. Only in-frame clones appear in the TCRdb table, and some are missing; sequencing was by immunoSEQ multiplex PCR. The table records hundreds of thousands of clones, 88% of them present only once. These sequences were also reported in another study, on human thymus T cells.

Source material: thymocytes. These receptor sequences come from a boy under two years old with a congenital heart defect. CDR3s include the opening cysteine and the closing phenylalanine or tryptophan. D genes are given only for firm matches. Some rows have no size entry. The others give once, few or many, or a class for an expanded clone.

CDR3 | DNA | D | size | J | V
CASSQEGGASGRAYEQYF | TGTGCCAGCAGCCAAGAAGGGGGGGCAAGCGGGAGGGCCTACGAGCAGTACTTC | TRBD2 | . | TRBJ2-7 | TRBV4-2
CASSTGLAANEQFF | TGTGCCAGCAGCACCGGACTAGCGGCAAATGAGCAGTTCTTC | TRBD2 | . | TRBJ2-1 | TRBV6-1
CASSFAGTIYEQYF | TGCGCCAGCAGCTTCGCAGGGACTATCTACGAGCAGTACTTC | TRBD2 | . | TRBJ2-7 | TRBV5-1
CASSFGTSGNDEQFF | TGTGCCAGCAGCTTTGGGACTAGCGGGAACGATGAGCAGTTCTTC | TRBD2 | once | TRBJ2-1 | TRBV5-6
CASSSVRQGWNEQFF | TGTGCCAGCAGTTCCGTCCGACAGGGCTGGAATGAGCAGTTCTTC | TRBD1 | . | TRBJ2-1 | TRBV27
CASSSRRDRDSANYGYTF | TGTGCCAGCAGTTCCCGTCGGGACAGGGATTCCGCTAACTATGGCTACACCTTC | TRBD1 | once | TRBJ1-2 | TRBV28
CATSRAGTSLKTQYF | TGTGCCACCAGCAGGGCCGGGACTAGCCTCAAGACCCAGTACTTC | TRBD2 | . | TRBJ2-5 | TRBV15
CASSFSGGQPEAFF | TGCGCCAGCAGCTTCTCGGGGGGGCAACCTGAAGCTTTCTTT | . | once | TRBJ1-1 | TRBV5-1
CASSLASSSVGRETQYF | TGTGCCAGCAGCTTGGCATCGTCTAGCGTTGGGCGAGAGACCCAGTACTTC | . | . | TRBJ2-5 | TRBV5-6
CASSLGLAGVSVGEQYF | TGTGCCAGCAGTTTAGGGCTAGCGGGAGTCAGCGTTGGCGAGCAGTACTTC | TRBD2 | . | TRBJ2-7 | TRBV27
CASSVYHRDRDLGEKLFF | TGTGCCAGTAGTGTCTACCATCGGGACAGGGATTTAGGTGAAAAACTGTTTTTT | TRBD1 | . | TRBJ1-4 | TRBV19
CASMNYRGEANVLTF | TGTGCCAGCATGAACTACAGGGGCGAGGCCAACGTCCTGACTTTC | TRBD1 | . | TRBJ2-6 | TRBV2
CASTRGSNQPQHF | TGTGCCAGTACTAGGGGGAGCAATCAGCCCCAGCATTTT | . | . | TRBJ1-5 | TRBV16
CAINRVLNITGELFF | TGTGCCATCAACAGGGTGCTCAATATCACCGGGGAGCTGTTTTTT | . | . | TRBJ2-2 | TRBV11-2
CASRTDRRGNTIYF | TGTGCCAGCAGAACCGACAGAAGGGGAAACACCATATATTTT | . | . | TRBJ1-3 | TRBV7-9
CATISGTGELFF | TGTGCCACCATTTCGGGCACCGGGGAGCTGTTTTTT | . | . | TRBJ2-2 | TRBV15
CASSSPPGLASYNEQFF | TGTGCCAGCAGTAGCCCGCCGGGACTTGCCTCCTACAATGAGCAGTTCTTC | . | . | TRBJ2-1 | TRBV27
CASSYDRAGTEAFF | TGCGCCAGCAGCTACGACAGGGCTGGCACTGAAGCTTTCTTT | TRBD1 | . | TRBJ1-1 | TRBV5-1
CASSSDTGLLSYEQYF | TGTGCCAGCAGCTCCGACACGGGACTACTCTCCTACGAGCAGTACTTC | TRBD2 | . | TRBJ2-7 | TRBV7-8
CASSLDREPEAFF | TGTGCCAGCAGCTTGGACAGGGAACCCGAAGCTTTCTTT | TRBD1 | once | TRBJ1-1 | TRBV11-3
CASSLLGGRNTEAFF | TGTGCCAGCAGCTTACTCGGGGGTCGGAACACTGAAGCTTTCTTT | . | . | TRBJ1-1 | TRBV7-2
CAWMGGETYEQYF | TGTGCCTGGATGGGAGGAGAGACCTACGAGCAGTACTTC | . | . | TRBJ2-7 | TRBV30
CASSFGEGASGRTQYF | TGTGCCAGCAGTTTCGGAGAGGGGGCCTCGGGGCGGACCCAGTACTTC | TRBD1 | . | TRBJ2-5 | TRBV6-5
CASSLKQGGGYTF | TGTGCCAGCAGTCTAAAGCAGGGGGGTGGCTACACCTTC | TRBD1 | . | TRBJ1-2 | TRBV7-3
CASSFGLDYNEQFF | TGTGCCAGCAGCTTCGGACTAGACTACAATGAGCAGTTCTTC | TRBD2 | . | TRBJ2-1 | TRBV7-6
CASSLGGPVTDTQYF | TGTGCCAGCAGTTTGGGCGGGCCGGTCACAGATACGCAGTATTTT | . | . | TRBJ2-3 | TRBV27
CASSLGFRTGGLYEQFF | TGTGCCAGCAGCTTGGGTTTTAGGACAGGGGGCTTGTATGAGCAGTTCTTC | TRBD1 | . | TRBJ2-1 | TRBV5-4
CASGLPQTSEQYF | TGTGCTAGTGGTTTGCCCCAAACAAGCGAGCAGTACTTC | . | . | TRBJ2-7 | TRBV12-5
CASRGPYYEQYF | TGTGCCAGCAGGGGCCCATACTACGAGCAGTACTTC | . | . | TRBJ2-7 | TRBV2
CSARGGREQYF | TGCAGTGCTAGAGGAGGGCGCGAGCAGTACTTC | . | . | TRBJ2-7 | TRBV20-1
CASSSFGSLNTEAFF | TGTGCCAGCAGTTCCTTCGGGTCGTTGAACACTGAAGCTTTCTTT | . | . | TRBJ1-1 | TRBV28
CASSQDRVGSGRTEAFF | TGCGCCAGCAGCCAAGACAGGGTAGGGTCGGGTAGAACTGAAGCTTTCTTT | . | . | TRBJ1-1 | TRBV4-3
CASSFGSIHEQYF | TGTGCCAGCAGTTTTGGGAGTATCCACGAGCAGTACTTC | . | . | TRBJ2-7 | TRBV27
CASSLGGNRENTEAFF | TGTGCCAGCAGCTTAGGGGGGAACAGGGAAAACACTGAAGCTTTCTTT | . | . | TRBJ1-1 | TRBV7-9
CATSARRGGHGANVLTF | TGTGCCACCAGCGCACGTAGGGGGGGGCATGGGGCCAACGTCCTGACTTTC | . | . | TRBJ2-6 | TRBV15
CATSRDEGYEQYF | TGTGCCACCAGCAGAGACGAGGGCTACGAGCAGTACTTC | . | . | TRBJ2-7 | TRBV15
CASSSGLAEYNEQFF | TGCGCCAGCAGCAGTGGACTAGCGGAGTACAATGAGCAGTTCTTC | TRBD2 | . | TRBJ2-1 | TRBV5-1
CAWSLRVREGNIQYF | TGTGCCTGGAGTTTGCGAGTAAGGGAGGGGAACATTCAGTACTTC | TRBD2 | . | TRBJ2-4 | TRBV30
CASSPPGGDEQFF | TGTGCCAGCAGCCCCCCCGGGGGTGATGAGCAGTTCTTC | . | . | TRBJ2-1 | TRBV13
CASSCSGGQYF | TGTGCCAGCAGCTGCTCCGGGGGGCAGTATTTT | . | . | TRBJ2-3 | TRBV5-6
CASMPGPKSGREGRGTDTQYF | TGCGCCAGCATGCCGGGACCCAAAAGCGGGCGGGAGGGCCGGGGCACAGATACGCAGTATTTT | TRBD2 | . | TRBJ2-3 | TRBV5-1